This note documents a single TCR beta chain sequence. Its antigen remains unidentified. The sample holds no much larger clone one base away, and base qualities are not on file. Reading the label with the study, this specimen's time point is: baseline before first vaccination. Vaccinee samples came from UK trials COV001 and COV002, including a single-blind randomized controlled phase 2/3 trial of AZD1222 (ChAdOx1 nCoV-19) in healthy adults. For TCRbeta chain sequencing, PBMC samples from trial participants were taken at day 0 and at day 28 after the second dose. This sample is part of a study of T cell responses to AZD1222 COVID-19 vaccine (dated by TCRdb to about 2021). Turning to the overall study: Because spike-specific TCR depth and breadth did not differ between the two schedules, AZD1222 recipients who got a second dose at roughly 4 weeks were pooled with those who got a second dose at roughly 12 weeks. Trial participants were enrolled into age subgroups of 18-55, 56-69 and 70-plus years, which contained about 150, 28 and 57 TCR-sequenced participants, respectively. TCR sequencing covered some 240 trial participants: 200 to 210 given two doses of AZD1222 and 26 given two doses of MenACWY control vaccine. General conclusions and limits of the study: Reportedly, close to half of the unique spike-specific TCRs recognized epitopes lying outside the regions that are mutated in the B.1.351 and B.1.1.7 variants. Conclusions about previously exposed vaccinees are limited, since just a handful of AZD1222 recipients were seropositive for SARS-CoV-2 at baseline. The vaccine-associated CD4 TCRs covered the entire spike protein, and the dominant responses fell in regions 160-218 and 743-854. Participants were mostly white British and included more females than males, and it was suggested by the authors that clonal diversity may have been underestimated. After two AZD1222 doses, both the breadth and the depth of spike-specific TCRs were significantly higher than at day 0 and than in MenACWY recipients. In the small 56-69-year group, the increase in depth fell short of significance, most likely because of low power. Because no day 14 peak-response samples were available, repertoires were characterized only after the peak T cell response.

The CDR3 regions of human TCRbeta chains were analyzed by immunosequencing. Regarding the original processing steps: Repertoire TCRs were matched against a reference library of SARS-CoV-2-specific TCRs generated with the MIRA antigen-specificity platform. Breadth was defined as the fraction of unique TCRs that were SARS-CoV-2-associated, and depth was defined as the fraction of total T cells that were SARS-CoV-2-associated. Using the MIRA data, every spike-specific TCR was mapped to the spike region that the TCR reacted to and assigned to either a CD4 or a CD8 class. Log10-transformed breadth and depth values were compared by one-way ANOVA with Sidak's multiple comparisons tests. The immuneACCESS repertoire file appears here via TCRdb, limited to in-frame rearrangements. These files lack a portion of the clones; in checked studies, under half of the deficit traces to unresolved V genes, and the cause of the others is not known. That table supplies the V and J calls and clone size; D and trimming were determined from the DNA. The table for this sample lists approximately 85,000 clones; 86% of them were counted only once. Roughly 6% of the sample lies in the top ten.

The source of this sequence is an adult in good health. Source: peripheral blood, taken on day 0 of AZD1222 vaccination.

The bases are TGTGCCTGGAGGGGGGGTGGGGATTCACCCCTCCACTTT. It codes for CAWRGGGDSPLHF. Here the chain combines TRBV30 and TRBJ1-6; the best D guess is TRBD1, with 5 bases matching. V was cut back by 3 bases and J by 8 bases, leaving a gap of 11 bases between them. Per the germline V gene (reference sequence), GTSNPN is the CDR1 and SVGIG is the CDR2. The CDR3 measures 13 amino acids from cysteine to phenylalanine. Just CDR3 DNA is preserved here, 39 bases in frame from base 1.